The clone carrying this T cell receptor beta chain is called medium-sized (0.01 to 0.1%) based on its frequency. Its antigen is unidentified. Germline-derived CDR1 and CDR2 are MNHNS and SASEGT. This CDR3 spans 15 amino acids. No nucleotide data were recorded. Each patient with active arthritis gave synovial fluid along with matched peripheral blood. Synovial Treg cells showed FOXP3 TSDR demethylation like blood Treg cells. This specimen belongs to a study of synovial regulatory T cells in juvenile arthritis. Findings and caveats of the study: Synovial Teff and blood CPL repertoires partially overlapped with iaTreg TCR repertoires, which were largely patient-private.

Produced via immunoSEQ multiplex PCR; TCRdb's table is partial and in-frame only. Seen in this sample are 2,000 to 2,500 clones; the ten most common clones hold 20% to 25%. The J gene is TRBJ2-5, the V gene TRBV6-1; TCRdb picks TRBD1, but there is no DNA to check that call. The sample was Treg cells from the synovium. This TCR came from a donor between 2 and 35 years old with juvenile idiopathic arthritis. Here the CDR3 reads CASRSGRGRQETQYF.